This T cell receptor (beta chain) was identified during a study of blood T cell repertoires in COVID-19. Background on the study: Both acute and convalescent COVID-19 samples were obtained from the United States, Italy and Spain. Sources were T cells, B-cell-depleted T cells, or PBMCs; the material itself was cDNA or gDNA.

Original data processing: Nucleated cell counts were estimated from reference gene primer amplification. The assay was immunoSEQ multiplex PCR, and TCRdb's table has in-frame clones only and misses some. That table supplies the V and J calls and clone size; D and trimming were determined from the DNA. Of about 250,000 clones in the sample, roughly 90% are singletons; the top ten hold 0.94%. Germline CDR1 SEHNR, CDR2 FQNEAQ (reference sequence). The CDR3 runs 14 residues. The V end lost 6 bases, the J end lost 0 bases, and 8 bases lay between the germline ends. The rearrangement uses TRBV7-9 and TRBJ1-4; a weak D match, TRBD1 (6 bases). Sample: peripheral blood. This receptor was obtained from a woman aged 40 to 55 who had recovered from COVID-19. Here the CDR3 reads CASRDSATNEKLFF. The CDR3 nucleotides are TGTGCCAGCAGGGACAGTGCAACTAATGAAAAACTGTTTTTT.